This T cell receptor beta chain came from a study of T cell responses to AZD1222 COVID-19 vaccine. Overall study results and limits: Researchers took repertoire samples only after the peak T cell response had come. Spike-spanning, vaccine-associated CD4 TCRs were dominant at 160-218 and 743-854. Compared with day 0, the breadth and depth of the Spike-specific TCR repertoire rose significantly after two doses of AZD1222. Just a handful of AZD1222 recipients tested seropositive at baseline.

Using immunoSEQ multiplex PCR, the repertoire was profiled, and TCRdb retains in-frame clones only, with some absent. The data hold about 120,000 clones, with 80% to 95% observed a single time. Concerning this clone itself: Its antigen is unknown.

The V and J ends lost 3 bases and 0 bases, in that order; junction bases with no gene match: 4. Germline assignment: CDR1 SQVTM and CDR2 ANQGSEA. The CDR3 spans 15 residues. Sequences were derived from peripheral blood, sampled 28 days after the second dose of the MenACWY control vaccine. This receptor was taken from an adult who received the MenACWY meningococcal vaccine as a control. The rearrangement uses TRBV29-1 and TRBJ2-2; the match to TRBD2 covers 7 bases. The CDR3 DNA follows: TGCAGCGTTGAGCGGGCGGGGGCGAACACCGGGGAGCTGTTTTTT. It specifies CSVERAGANTGELFF.